The T cell receptor beta chain under discussion was sequenced for a study of T cell repertoires in cytomegalovirus infection. As for the study in general: Evidence of both CMV infection and a matching HLA type came from public TCR beta signatures.

Using its own MiXCR run on the reads, TCRdb lists one record per CDR3 protein. The sample includes about 470,000 distinct CDR3 sequences, approximately 46% of them seen just once. The study's findings and limits: CMV carriers having the relevant HLA were flagged by cumulative public TCR beta family frequency. The response measured ex vivo was dominated by TCR beta clonotypes (HLA-C-restricted and CMV-specific).

The table lists this clonotype with a few counts. The antigen is unknown. After removal of 3 bases from V and 7 bases from J, the junction contained 12 bases not matched to a gene. CDR3 size: 16 residues. Germline V lookup: CDR1 SGHTA, CDR2 FQGNSA. The V gene is TRBV7-2, the J gene TRBJ2-1; TRBD1 agrees at 7 bases. This specimen consisted of cultured PBMCs, obtained from culture after CMV antigen stimulation. The origin of this receptor is a human donor in good health (CMV status not recorded). Some clones in this sample may be carry-over from other donors' samples. The CDR3 coding sequence is TGTGCCAGCAGCTTTAAGCCGGGACAGCCTCATAATGAGCAGTTCTTC. It translates to CASSFKPGQPHNEQFF.